This T cell receptor (beta chain) was identified during a study of blood T cell repertoires in COVID-19. Overall study context: Italy, Spain and the United States were the sources of the convalescent and acute COVID-19 samples.

In the original workflow: Nucleated cell counts were estimated from reference gene primer amplification. Clones were read by immunoSEQ multiplex PCR, and TCRdb kept only the in-frame ones, dropping some. The V and J calls and clone size are taken from that table; D and trimming were inferred from the DNA. The sample holds around 34,000 clones, approximately 80% seen once. Germline CDR1 is LNHNV and CDR2 is YYDKDF (reference sequence). V lost 0 bases, J lost 1 base, and 16 bases lay in between. The CDR3 is made up of 18 amino acids. This chain uses TRBV15 with TRBJ2-4; D is ambiguous. The sequencing input was peripheral blood. The receptor's source is a woman between 65 and 79 years old with acute or convalescent COVID-19. CDR3 protein: CATSRDLTSWLAKNIQYF. The CDR3 bases are TGTGCCACCAGCAGAGATCTTACCTCTTGGCTGGCCAAAAACATTCAGTACTTC.